This TCR beta chain is from a study of regulatory T cells in long-lasting Graves disease. Indicated time point: newly diagnosed GD, antithyroid drugs for less than 3 months. Following extraction of RNA from PBMCs, that RNA was used to make the TCR library. The authors drew patients from an endocrinology department in Xi'an, China. Comments on this clonotype: Its antigen is undetermined.

Regarding the study as a whole: Peripheral blood was the sole material, not thyroid tissue. With persistent disease, TRBV28, TRBJ1-2 and TRBJ2-5 were the favored segments.

The CDR3 spans 16 residues. Germline trimming cut 4 bases from V and 1 base from J; bases unmatched to any gene: 5. CDR1 and CDR2 (germline): SEHNR, FQNEAQ (reference sequence). Construction of the TCR beta libraries employed iRepertoire HTBI primers in conjunction with Arm-PCR of CDR3 regions. TCRdb reanalysed the multiplex PCR reads using MiXCR and keeps one entry per CDR3 protein. Of around 330,000 distinct CDR3 sequences in the sample, over 15% are singletons; the top ten hold about 38%. This specimen was peripheral blood mononuclear cells (PBMCs), taken at new diagnosis, from a patient treated with antithyroid drugs. The origin of this receptor is a female donor with Graves disease. The V and J genes are TRBV7-9 and TRBJ2-2, with 8 positions matching TRBD2. CDR3 residues: CASSWSTSENTGELFF. CDR3 bases: TGTGCCAGCAGCTGGTCGACTAGCGAGAACACCGGGGAGCTGTTTTTT.